One and the same sample provided the 17 T cell receptor beta chains below, sequenced in a study of CD8 T cells in ankylosing spondylitis. TCRdb used MiXCR to reprocess the 5' RACE reads, holding one entry per CDR3 protein. The sample contains some 350,000 distinct CDR3 sequences, about 14% of which appear only once. Sample: blood, either unsorted or a sorted T cell fraction (not recorded which). These receptors came from a male donor with ankylosing spondylitis or in good health (not recorded which).

Written as DNA, the CDR3 is TGTGCCAGCAGCTTAGCTCGGTCGGCTAGCGGCTACACCGGGGAGCTGTTTTTT. Translating gives CASSLARSASGYTGELFF. V is TRBV11-1 and J is TRBJ2-2, with 7 bases fitting TRBD2. CDR3 size: 18 residues. Germline V gene data show CDR1 as SGHAT and CDR2 as FQDESV (reference sequence). The ends lost 0 bases at V and 3 bases at J; junction bases unmatched: 10.

This clonotype was recorded many times. CDR3 bases: TGTGCCAGCAGCCAATCCGTGGCGGCTAGCGGGAGGAATGAGCAGTTCTTC. Protein product: CASSQSVAASGRNEQFF. The rearrangement joins TRBV3-1 to TRBJ2-1; 11 bases align to TRBD2. V lost 2 bases to trimming and J lost 7 bases; unmatched junction nucleotides: 10. The germline CDR1 and CDR2 sequences are LGHDT and YNNKEL (reference sequence). The length of the CDR3 is 17 residues.

This clonotype was seen only a few times. The rearrangement joins TRBV5-1 to TRBJ2-3, with D unclear. This CDR3 is built from 13 residues. With 3 bases removed from V and 1 base from J, the gap between germline ends came to 6 bases. Germline CDR1 is SGHRS and CDR2 is YFSETQ. CDR3 bases: TGCGCCAGCAGCTCTACTCGCACAGATACGCAGTATTTT. Its translation is CASSSTRTDTQYF.

This clonotype turned up a few times. The chain is built from TRBV25-1 and TRBJ2-3; TRBD1 aligns across 10 bases. The CDR3 contains 18 residues. Germline trimming cut 4 bases from V and 0 bases from J; bases unmatched to any gene: 10. Germline V gene data show CDR1 as MGHDK and CDR2 as SYGVNS. The CDR3 DNA follows: TGTGCCAGCAGTGGGGGGAGACAGGGGGCCTGGAGCACAGATACGCAGTATTTT. Residues: CASSGGRQGAWSTDTQYF.

This clonotype was observed at least ten times. This chain links TRBV4-2 with TRBJ1-5; TRBD1 aligns across 7 bases. The CDR3 is made up of 16 amino acids. V was pared by 0 bases and J by 6 bases, with 8 bases of the junction left unmatched. The germline V gene has CDR1 LGHNA and CDR2 YNFKEQ. CDR3 amino acids: CASSQDQAGGGQPQHF. The CDR3 DNA is TGTGCCAGCAGCCAAGATCAAGCAGGGGGGGGTCAGCCCCAGCATTTT.

Many counts were recorded for this clonotype. V and J are TRBV7-9 and TRBJ1-2, with 9 bases identical to TRBD1. This CDR3 is 17 amino acids long. The V gene end was trimmed by 6 bases and the J gene end by 3 bases; junction bases not matched to a gene: 14. CDR1 SEHNR and CDR2 FQNEAQ come from the germline V gene (reference sequence). For the CDR3, the DNA is TGTGCCAGCAGTCTCGAGGCTACAGGGGGCGCTGACTATGGCTACACCTTC. Its protein is CASSLEATGGADYGYTF.

This clonotype has a handful of counts. The chain is built from TRBV7-7 and TRBJ2-1, with TRBD2 matching 12 bases. CDR1 is SSHAT, CDR2 FNYEAQ, per germline (reference sequence). Unmatched junction bases numbered 6, after V lost 1 base and J lost 8 bases. The CDR3 contains 16 residues. The DNA for the CDR3 is TGTGCCAGCAGCTTAGGGACTAGCGGGATTAGCGATGAGCAGTTCTTC. It encodes CASSLGTSGISDEQFF.

Remarks on this clonotype: Just one base apart from a much larger clone, this may be a read error. The V and J genes are TRBV11-2 and TRBJ2-2; TRBD2 agrees at 11 bases. Germline CDR1 SGHAT, CDR2 FQNNGV. The CDR3 loop spans 16 amino acids. CDR3 amino acids: CASSLVLAGVSGGLFF. CDR3 nucleotides: TGTGCCAGCAGCTTAGTACTAGCGGGAGTAAGCGGGGGGCTGTTTTTT.

This clonotype was observed a handful of times. V and J are TRBV3-1 and TRBJ1-2; the match to TRBD1 covers 10 bases. The CDR3 totals 15 residues. V lost 2 bases and J lost 9; bases outside the gene matches: 9. CDR1 is LGHDT, CDR2 YNNKEL, per germline (reference sequence). Here the CDR3 reads CASSQRRGTGESYTF. The DNA of the CDR3 is TGTGCCAGCAGCCAAAGAAGGGGGACAGGGGAGAGCTACACCTTC.

Here the CDR3 reads CASSPPSTDYEQYF. The CDR3 DNA reads as TGTGCCAGCAGCCCCCCGAGCACAGACTACGAGCAGTACTTC. The chain is built from TRBV9 and TRBJ2-7, with D uncertain. The CDR3 sequence is 14 residues long. In germline, CDR1 is SGDLS, CDR2 YYNGEE. Trimming stripped 4 bases from V and 3 bases from J, with 14 bases between.

The chain combines TRBV15 with TRBJ2-1; the D is unclear. Trimming cost V 0 bases and J 8 bases, with 14 bases left between them. CDR1 LNHNV and CDR2 YYDKDF come from the germline V gene (reference sequence). The CDR3 covers 15 residues. The CDR3 DNA reads as TGTGCCACCAGCAGAGATGTCGGGCCCGAGCATGAGCAGTTCTTC. Protein sequence: CATSRDVGPEHEQFF.

This clonotype was recorded at least ten times. The CDR3 bases are TGTGCCAGCAGCCTCCATAGCTCCTACAATGAGCAGTTCTTC. The encoded protein is CASSLHSSYNEQFF. The chain is built from TRBV14 and TRBJ2-1, with D unresolved. V was clipped by 4 bases and J by 0 bases, with 7 bases between them. Germline V gene data show CDR1 as SGHDN and CDR2 as FVKESK. The CDR3 totals 14 residues.

The J gene is TRBJ2-7, the V gene TRBV7-2; tentatively, D is TRBD2 (6 bases). Deletions cut 4 bases from V and 3 bases from J, with 16 bases between. CDR1 and CDR2 from the germline V gene are SGHTA and FQGNSA. This CDR3 contains 15 residues. The CDR3 coding sequence is TGTGCCAGCAGCTATGCAGCGGGTCGGGACTACGAGCAGTACTTC. Protein product: CASSYAAGRDYEQYF.

This clonotype was observed a few times. The V gene is TRBV12-3 or TRBV12-4, the J gene TRBJ2-7, with 8 bases fitting TRBD1. CDR3 length: 14 amino acids. The V segment lost 5 bases and the J segment 4 bases; nucleotides outside the gene matches: 7. The CDR3 loop reads CASSGSGGGYEQYF. The CDR3 bases are TGTGCCAGCAGTGGGTCAGGGGGCGGGTACGAGCAGTACTTC.

The chain couples TRBV10-1 to TRBJ2-3; 9 bases map to TRBD2. Germline V gene sequence: CDR1 WNHNN, CDR2 SYGVQD (reference sequence). The CDR3 loop spans 15 amino acids. V dropped 10 bases and J dropped 2; count of bases not matched to a gene: 10. The CDR3 loop reads CATSTSGLYTDTQYF. In DNA, the CDR3 is TGCGCCACCTCGACTAGCGGACTATACACAGATACGCAGTATTTT.

This chain uses TRBV20-1 with TRBJ2-7, with no clear D. The CDR3 loop spans 11 amino acids. Germline V gene lookup returns CDR1 DFQATT and CDR2 SNEGSKA (reference sequence). The V end was cut by 4 bases, the J end by 2 bases, with 6 bases between. The CDR3 region has the DNA TGCAGTGCTATGGCCGCCTACGAGCAGTACTTC. This codes for CSAMAAYEQYF.

As concerns this clonotype: Compared with germline, one end of the junction differs, possibly owing to a read error. V gene TRBV3-1 combines with J gene TRBJ2-4; weak D call: TRBD2 (5 bases). CDR1 is LGHDT, CDR2 YNNKEL, per germline (reference sequence). CDR3 length: 15 residues. CDR3 region: CATSLRTQRKNIQYF. CDR3 nucleotide sequence: TGTGCCACCAGCCTAAGGACTCAGAGGAAAAACATTCAGTACTTC.